This T cell receptor (beta chain) was identified during a study of cytomegalovirus exposure and HLA in healthy donors. It was with 60 Vbeta and 13 Jbeta primers that the PCR ran. Clones were sequenced by immunoSEQ multiplex PCR, and TCRdb holds only the in-frame ones, with some missing. This sample's clone table lists 55,000 to 75,000 clones. Comment on this clone: Its antigen is as yet unknown.

V dropped 0 bases and J dropped 6 bases, with 15 bases sitting between them. Looked up from germline, CDR1 is SGDLS and CDR2 is YYNGEE. The CDR3 loop spans 15 amino acids. The study's findings and limits: Later analysis indicated greater clonal expansion among HLA-associated TCR beta chains than among equally common other chains. 87-base-pair reads could not separate some V segments, including TRBV6-2 and TRBV6-3.

The receptor was isolated from a male donor in good health and CMV-seronegative. Sequenced input: PBMCs. The chain employs TRBV9 and TRBJ1-1, with TRBD1 as a possible D gene (6 bases). In DNA, the CDR3 is TGTGCCAGCAGCGTAGTAACAGGACAGCACTCTGAAGCTTTCTTT. Protein sequence: CASSVVTGQHSEAFF. Filled out from reference TRBV9 and TRBJ1-1, the complete variable domain reads DSGVTQTPKHLITATGQRVTLRCSPRSGDLSVYWYQQSLDQGLQFLIQYYNGEERAKGNILERFSAQQFPDLHSELNLSSLELGDSALYFCASSVVTGQHSEAFFGQGTRLTVV.